Listed here is a single T cell receptor beta chain. Its recognized antigen is unknown. No clone much larger than this one lies a single base away; base qualities are absent. This sample was included in a study of control samples from healthy donors and cancer patients (dated by TCRdb to about 2020). Libraries were constructed by the immunoSEQ multiplex PCR assay. The clones in this table, taken by TCRdb from immuneACCESS, are in-frame only. Not every clone is retained; where verified, under half of the shortfall comes from an unresolved V gene, and the cause of the rest is unknown. The sample records some 140,000 clones, 80% to 90% of which are singletons. The top ten clones comprise just over 8.5% of the sample. In the germline V gene, CDR1 corresponds to SGHDN and CDR2 to FVKESK. CDR3 length: 19 amino acids, cysteine to phenylalanine. The retained sequence is limited to the CDR3, 57 bases, with the frame set at the first base. V gives up 3 bases and J gives up 3 bases, and the segment between their germline ends measures 21 bases.

Recombination linked TRBV14 to TRBJ1-6; TRBD1 is possibly the D segment (6 matching bases). The sequenced material came from blood. This TCR derives from a woman aged 25-40 years in good health. The DNA reads TGTGCCAGCAGCCATAACAGGGTGACGGGTCGAGGCTATAATTCACCCCTCCACTTT. This sequence encodes CASSHNRVTGRGYNSPLHF.